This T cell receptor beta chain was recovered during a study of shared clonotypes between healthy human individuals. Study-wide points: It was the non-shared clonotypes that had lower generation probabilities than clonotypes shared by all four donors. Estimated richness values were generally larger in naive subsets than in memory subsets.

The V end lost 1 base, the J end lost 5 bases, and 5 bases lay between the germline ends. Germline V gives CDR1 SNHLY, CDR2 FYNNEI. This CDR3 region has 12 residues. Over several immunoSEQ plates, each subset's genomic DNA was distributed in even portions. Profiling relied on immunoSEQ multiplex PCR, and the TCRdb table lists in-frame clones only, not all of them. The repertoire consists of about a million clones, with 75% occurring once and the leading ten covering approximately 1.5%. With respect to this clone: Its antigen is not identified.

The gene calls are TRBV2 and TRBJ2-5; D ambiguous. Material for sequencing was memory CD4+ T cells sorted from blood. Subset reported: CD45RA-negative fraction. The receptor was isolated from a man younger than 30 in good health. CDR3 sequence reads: CASSEGVETQYF. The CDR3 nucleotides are TGTGCCAGCAGTGAAGGGGTGGAGACCCAGTACTTC.